Each of the 9 T cell receptor beta chains below was sequenced from the same sample in a study of patients and donors after allogeneic stem cell transplantation. One entry per CDR3 protein, called by TCRdb with MiXCR from the RT-PCR reads. The sample includes fewer than 500,000 distinct CDR3 sequences, about a sixth of them seen just once. Sequencing used blood, either unsorted or a sorted T cell fraction (not recorded which). Every receptor here comes from a human donor who was either an allogeneic HSCT recipient or a stem cell or donor lymphocyte infusion donor (not recorded which). It is not recorded whose cells these are; they may come from a transplant donor.

V gene TRBV2 combines with J gene TRBJ1-3; D unclear. Germline V gene sequence: CDR1 SNHLY, CDR2 FYNNEI. The CDR3 is 17 amino acids. V dropped 6 bases and J dropped 4 bases, with 22 bases sitting between them. DNA of the CDR3: TGTGCCAGCAGCGTCCCAGTGGACGCGGGGAGCGGAAACACCATATATTTT. Its protein product is CASSVPVDAGSGNTIYF.

The chain employs TRBV18 and TRBJ1-1; no firm D call. V was trimmed by 3 bases and J by 4 bases, leaving 18 bases between them. The CDR3 totals 16 residues. CDR1 and CDR2 from the germline V gene are KGHSH and LQKENI. CDR3 DNA sequence: TGTGCCAGCTCACCCCTCCCATTATGGGAGGCCACTGAAGCTTTCTTT. The encoded protein is CASSPLPLWEATEAFF.

This chain connects TRBV9 to TRBJ2-1; D is perhaps TRBD2 (6 bases). CDR1 and CDR2 (germline): SGDLS, YYNGEE. CDR3 length equals 14 residues. V was cut by 4 bases and J by 7 bases, with 15 bases left in between. CDR3 sequence reads: CASSPRRLENEQFF. The CDR3 bases are TGTGCCAGCAGCCCCCGCCGACTAGAAAATGAGCAGTTCTTC.

This clonotype has only a few counts. The rearrangement uses TRBV20-1 and TRBJ2-3; D unclear. V was pared by 5 bases and J by 4 bases, with 16 bases between. The CDR3 consists of 14 residues. The germline V gene has CDR1 DFQATT and CDR2 SNEGSKA (reference sequence). CDR3 nucleotide sequence: TGCAGTGCTGGCCCGAGAGGATACGCAGATACGCAGTATTTT. Translating it yields CSAGPRGYADTQYF.

In this sample, this clonotype turned up many times. This rearrangement joins TRBV20-1 to TRBJ1-1; a possible D gene is TRBD1 (5 bases). V was shortened by 3 bases and J by 4 bases, with 9 bases between the two germline ends. The CDR3 consists of 12 residues. CDR1 is DFQATT and CDR2 is SNEGSKA in the germline V gene (reference sequence). The CDR3 nucleotides are TGCAGTGCTAGGGGGGTAAGCACTGAAGCTTTCTTT. Translated, it gives CSARGVSTEAFF.

This clonotype was counted only a few times. The chain recombines TRBV7-3 with TRBJ2-1, with 13 bases aligning to TRBD2. Germline loops: CDR1 SGHTA, CDR2 FQGTGA. The J segment lost 0 bases and the V segment lost 5 bases, leaving 7 bases of the junction unmatched. There are 18 residues in the CDR3. The CDR3 region is CASSVGLAGPSSYNEQFF. As DNA, the CDR3 is TGTGCCAGCAGCGTGGGACTAGCGGGGCCTAGCTCCTACAATGAGCAGTTCTTC.

The genes are TRBV18 and TRBJ1-3, with D maybe TRBD1 (5 bases). Germline V gene lookup returns CDR1 KGHSH and CDR2 LQKENI. The CDR3 spans 16 residues. The V gene lost 3 bases and the J gene lost 3 bases, with 15 bases spanning the gap. The CDR3 coding sequence is TGTGCCAGCTCACCCCAAGGGGCGAATTATGGAAACACCATATATTTT. Its protein product is CASSPQGANYGNTIYF.

The chain couples TRBV24-1 to TRBJ2-3; D is possibly TRBD2 (6 bases). Trimming left V 8 bases short and J 0 bases short, with 14 bases between. The CDR3 contains 15 residues. The germline V gene encodes CDR1 KGHDR and CDR2 SFDVKD. CDR3 bases: TGTGCCACCACGGCGGGGCCTCCTAGCACAGATACGCAGTATTTT. This gives the protein CATTAGPPSTDTQYF.

The sample holds a few counts of this clonotype. The gene calls are TRBV3-1 and TRBJ2-7, with 10 bases that match TRBD2. The V segment lost 1 base and the J segment 1 base; nucleotides outside the gene matches: 4. The length of the CDR3 is 16 residues. Germline values: CDR1 LGHDT, CDR2 YNNKEL (reference sequence). The CDR3 DNA follows: TGTGCCAGCAGCCAAGGGGCGACTAGCGGGTCCTACGAGCAGTACTTC. Translation gives CASSQGATSGSYEQYF.